This T cell receptor (beta chain) derives from a study of metastatic and nonmetastatic thyroid tumors. For the study at large: Comparative analysis of repertoires was undertaken across blood and tumor or nodule tissue obtained from malignant and benign thyroid patients.

V trimming: 1 base; J trimming: 9 bases; junction bases outside the gene matches: 12. The CDR3 is 16 amino acids. Germline CDR1 SGHVS, CDR2 FQNEAQ. Nobody among the patients had been given any treatment before thyroid surgery. Ten or more counts support this clone. Methods used by the authors: To classify distant metastasis in papillary thyroid cancer, a model was built from CDR3 differences across clinicopathological groups. With MiXCR, TCRdb reprocessed the PCR reads. None of the V and J calls come from the authors' own analysis; TCRdb made them. The data show roughly 98,000 clones, with 15% seen just once and 3.6% held by the top ten.

The chain is built from TRBV7-8 and TRBJ2-1; 7 nucleotides line up with TRBD2. This sequence originates from a female donor with papillary thyroid cancer or a benign thyroid nodule (not recorded which). Some clones in this sample may be carry-over from other donors' samples. Sample: blood. In nucleotides, the CDR3 is TGTGCCAGCAGCTTAGGGGGGGGGTCAGAACGGGCTGAGCAGTTCTTC. Translated, it gives CASSLGGGSERAEQFF.